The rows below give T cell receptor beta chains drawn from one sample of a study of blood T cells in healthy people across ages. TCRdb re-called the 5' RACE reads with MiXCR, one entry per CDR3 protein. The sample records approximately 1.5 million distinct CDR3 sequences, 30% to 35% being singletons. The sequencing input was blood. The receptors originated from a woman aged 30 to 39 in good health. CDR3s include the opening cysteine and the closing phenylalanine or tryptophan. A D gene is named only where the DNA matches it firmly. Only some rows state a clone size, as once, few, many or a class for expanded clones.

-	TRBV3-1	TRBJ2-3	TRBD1	CASSNRGRGTDTQYF	TGTGCCAGCAGCAACAGGGGGCGCGGCACAGATACGCAGTATTTT
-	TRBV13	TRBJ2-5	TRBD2	CASSNSSGGPYNEQYF	TGTGCCAGCAGCAATAGTAGCGGGGGGCCCTACAATGAGCAGTACTTC
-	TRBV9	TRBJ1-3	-	CASSRDRRGNTIYF	TGTGCCAGCAGCCGAGACCGCAGGGGAAACACCATATATTTT
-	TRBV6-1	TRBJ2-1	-	CASSENPNNEQFF	TGTGCCAGCAGTGAAAATCCGAACAATGAGCAGTTCTTC
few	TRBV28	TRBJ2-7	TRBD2	CASLGTSGKYEQYF	TGTGCCAGTTTAGGAACTAGCGGGAAATACGAGCAGTACTTC
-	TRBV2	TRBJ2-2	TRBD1	CASRDRATGERFF	TGTGCCAGCAGGGACAGGGCCACCGGGGAGCGGTTTTTT
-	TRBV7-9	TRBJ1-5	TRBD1	CASSTPTQGTIHQPQHF	TGTGCCAGCAGTACCCCCACACAGGGGACAATTCATCAGCCCCAGCATTTT
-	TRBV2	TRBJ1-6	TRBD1	CASSELNTGTGYSPLHF	TGTGCCAGCAGTGAACTTAACACCGGGACAGGGTACTCACCCCTCCACTTT
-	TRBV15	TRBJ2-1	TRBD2	CATSRDPLAGVGYNEQFF	TGTGCCACCAGCAGAGATCCGCTAGCGGGAGTCGGCTACAATGAGCAGTTCTTC
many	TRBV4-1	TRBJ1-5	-	CASSQNGQSDQPQHF	TGCGCCAGCAGCCAAAATGGACAGTCGGATCAGCCCCAGCATTTT
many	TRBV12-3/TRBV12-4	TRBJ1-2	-	CASSLGSGYTF	TGTGCCAGCAGTCTAGGAAGTGGCTACACCTTC
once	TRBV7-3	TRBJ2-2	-	CASSGSRGNTGELFF	TGTGCCAGCAGCGGCAGCCGAGGGAACACCGGGGAGCTGTTTTTT
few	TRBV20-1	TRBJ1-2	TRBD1	CSASPGTGIYGYTF	TGCAGTGCTAGTCCCGGGACAGGGATCTATGGCTACACCTTC
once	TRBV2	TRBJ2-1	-	CASSQAPLTYNEQFF	TGTGCCAGCAGTCAAGCGCCCTTAACATACAATGAGCAGTTCTTC
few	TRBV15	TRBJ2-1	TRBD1	CATSQDRNQFLLETQFF	TGTGCCACCAGCCAGGACAGGAATCAGTTTTTGTTGGAGACCCAGTTCTTC
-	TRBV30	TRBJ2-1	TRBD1	CAWSSGTGGSYNEQFF	TGTGCCTGGAGTTCCGGGACAGGGGGTAGTTACAATGAGCAGTTCTTC
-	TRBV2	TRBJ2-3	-	CASSVGAWDTQYF	TGTGCCAGCTCGGTTGGCGCCTGGGATACGCAGTATTTT
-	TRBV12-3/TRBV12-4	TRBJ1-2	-	CASTTSLGRHYGYTF	TGTGCCAGCACCACTTCCTTGGGACGGCACTATGGCTACACCTTC
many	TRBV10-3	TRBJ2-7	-	CAISVGVEQYF	TGTGCCATCAGTGTAGGGGTCGAGCAGTACTTC
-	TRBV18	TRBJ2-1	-	CASSLGGHYGAKNEQFF	TGTGCCAGCTCACTAGGGGGACACTACGGGGCAAAGAATGAGCAGTTCTTC
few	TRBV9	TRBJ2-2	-	CASSVEEGMAGELFF	TGTGCCAGCAGCGTAGAGGAGGGGATGGCCGGGGAGCTGTTTTTT
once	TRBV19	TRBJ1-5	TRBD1	CATSPGTGSVPQPQHF	TGTGCCACTTCCCCCGGGACAGGGAGCGTCCCTCAGCCCCAGCATTTT
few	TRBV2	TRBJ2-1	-	CASSPGPSSVNEQFF	TGTGCCAGCAGCCCTGGGCCCTCGAGCGTGAATGAGCAGTTCTTC
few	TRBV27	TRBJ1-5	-	CASSLIAGGNQPQHF	TGTGCCAGCAGTTTAATAGCAGGGGGCAATCAGCCCCAGCATTTT
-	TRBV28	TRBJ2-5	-	CASSPAAPGETQYF	TGTGCCAGCAGTCCCGCGGCCCCGGGGGAGACCCAGTACTTC
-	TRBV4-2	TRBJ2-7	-	CASSQEQDRAYEQYF	TGTGCCAGCAGCCAAGAACAGGACAGAGCCTACGAGCAGTACTTC